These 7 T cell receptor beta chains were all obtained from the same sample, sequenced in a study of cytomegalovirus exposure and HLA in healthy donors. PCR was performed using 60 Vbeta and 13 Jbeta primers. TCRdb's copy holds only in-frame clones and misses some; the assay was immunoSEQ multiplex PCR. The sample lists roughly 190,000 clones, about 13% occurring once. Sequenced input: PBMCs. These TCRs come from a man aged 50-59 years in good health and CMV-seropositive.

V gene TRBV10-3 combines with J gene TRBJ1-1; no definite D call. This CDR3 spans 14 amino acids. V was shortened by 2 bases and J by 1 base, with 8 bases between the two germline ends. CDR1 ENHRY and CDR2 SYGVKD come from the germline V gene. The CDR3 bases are TGTGCCATCAGTGAGGCACAGAAGAACACTGAAGCTTTCTTT. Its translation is CAISEAQKNTEAFF.

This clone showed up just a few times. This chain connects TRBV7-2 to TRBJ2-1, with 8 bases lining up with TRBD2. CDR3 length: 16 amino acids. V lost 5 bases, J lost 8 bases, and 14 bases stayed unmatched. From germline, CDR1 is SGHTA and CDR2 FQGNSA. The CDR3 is CASSNRPSGGRDEQFF. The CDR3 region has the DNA TGTGCCAGCAGCAACCGGCCGAGCGGGGGACGTGATGAGCAGTTCTTC.

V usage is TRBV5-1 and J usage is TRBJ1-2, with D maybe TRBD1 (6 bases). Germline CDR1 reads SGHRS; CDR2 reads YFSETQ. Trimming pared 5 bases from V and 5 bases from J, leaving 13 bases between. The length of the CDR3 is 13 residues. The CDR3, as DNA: TGCGCCAGCAGTTTGAGTACAGGGTATGGCTACACCTTC. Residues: CASSLSTGYGYTF.

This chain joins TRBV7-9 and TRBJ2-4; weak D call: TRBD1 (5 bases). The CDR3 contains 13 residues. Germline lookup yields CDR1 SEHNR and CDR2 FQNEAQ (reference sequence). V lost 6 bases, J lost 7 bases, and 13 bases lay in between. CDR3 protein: CASSPSQGNIQYF. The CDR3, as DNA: TGTGCCAGCAGTCCATCCCAGGGCAACATTCAGTACTTC. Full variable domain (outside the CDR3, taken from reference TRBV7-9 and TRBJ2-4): DTGVSQNPRHKITKRGQNVTFRCDPISEHNRLYWYRQTLGQGPEFLTYFQNEAQLEKSRLLSDRFSAERPKGSFSTLEIQRTEQGDSAMYLCASSPSQGNIQYFGAGTRLSVL.

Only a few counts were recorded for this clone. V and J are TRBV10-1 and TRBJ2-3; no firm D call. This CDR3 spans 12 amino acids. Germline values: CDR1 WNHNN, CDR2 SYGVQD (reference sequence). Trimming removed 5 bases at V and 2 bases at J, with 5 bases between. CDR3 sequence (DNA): TGCGCCAGCAGTTCAGACACAGATACGCAGTATTTT. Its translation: CASSSDTDTQYF.

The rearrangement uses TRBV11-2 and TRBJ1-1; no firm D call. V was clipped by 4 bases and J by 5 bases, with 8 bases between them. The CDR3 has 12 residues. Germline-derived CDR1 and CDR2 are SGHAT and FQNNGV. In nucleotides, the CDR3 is TGTGCCAGCAGCTCCTCGGGGACTGAAGCTTTCTTT. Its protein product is CASSSSGTEAFF.

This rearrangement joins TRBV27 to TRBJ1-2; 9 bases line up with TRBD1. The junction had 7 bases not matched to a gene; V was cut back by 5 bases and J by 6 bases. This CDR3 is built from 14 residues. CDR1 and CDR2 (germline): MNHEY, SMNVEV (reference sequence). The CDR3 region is CASSHGQGRNGYTF. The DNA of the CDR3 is TGTGCCAGCAGTCACGGACAGGGGAGAAATGGCTACACCTTC.